This record concerns one T cell receptor beta chain sequence. The antigen remains undetermined. This sample stems from a study of T cells after yellow fever vaccination. In the study overall: Fractions low in cell number were prepared with SMART-Seq v4 Ultra Low Input. General study findings and limits: A limited proportion of clonotypes was detected within both the CD4 and CD8 compartments. Booster samples showed a return of most primary-vaccination clones (about 97% CD4, roughly 85% CD8). Any FACS-sorted repertoire could hold abundant clonotypes that contaminate it from the bulk population.

Germline loops: CDR1 DFQATT, CDR2 SNEGSKA (reference sequence). The CDR3 covers 13 residues. Trimming cost V 6 bases and J 3 bases, with 15 bases left between them. TCRdb analysed the 5' RACE reads with MiXCR anew, one entry per CDR3 protein. The sample holds hundreds of thousands of distinct CDR3 sequences, 15% to 20% seen once. The TCR originated in a young man who received the YFV17D yellow fever vaccine. This chain connects TRBV20-1 to TRBJ2-7; tentatively, D is TRBD1 (6 bases). The sample was PBMCs, taken 15 days after the yellow fever booster vaccination. The CDR3 DNA follows: TGCAGTGCCCGGGGACAAACTTACTACGAGCAGTACTTC. As protein: CSARGQTYYEQYF.